What follows are 20 T cell receptor beta chains derived from one specimen sequenced in a study of regulatory T cells in long-lasting Graves disease. Documented time point: newly diagnosed GD, antithyroid drugs for less than 3 months. Isolated PBMC RNA provided the starting material for the TCR library. HTBI primers from iRepertoire and Arm-PCR of CDR3 regions yielded the TCR beta libraries. Each CDR3 protein gets one entry after TCRdb re-called the multiplex PCR reads with MiXCR. The data hold 420,000 or so distinct CDR3 sequences, with roughly 17% observed a single time. The sample also formed part of further work on T cells in Graves' hyperthyroidism and ophthalmopathy.

The sequencing used peripheral blood mononuclear cells (PBMCs), collected at new diagnosis, from a patient treated with antithyroid drugs. All receptors come from a woman aged 18-29 years with Graves disease.

This clonotype was seen many times. The gene calls are TRBV10-1 and TRBJ1-1; no reliable D call. Trimming took off 3 bases at V and 7 bases at J, with 12 bases between the two ends. The CDR3 spans 13 residues. Germline-derived CDR1 and CDR2 are WNHNN and SYGVQD (reference sequence). The CDR3 sequence: CASSDTLGREAFF. CDR3 in DNA: TGCGCCAGCAGTGATACACTAGGGCGTGAAGCTTTCTTT.

In its sample, this clonotype was seen many times. The chain's CDR3 is CASSLREGPEQYF. The CDR3 nucleotides are TGTGCCAGCAGTTTGCGGGAGGGCCCCGAGCAGTACTTC. V and J are TRBV28 and TRBJ2-7; 9 bases match TRBD2. V shed 3 bases, J shed 6 bases, and the junction held 3 bases outside the gene matches. The CDR3 is 13 amino acids. Germline V gene data show CDR1 as MDHEN and CDR2 as SYDVKM.

This clonotype was detected once. This chain uses TRBV19 with TRBJ2-1; D perhaps matches TRBD2 (5 bases). From germline, CDR1 is LNHDA and CDR2 SQIVND (reference sequence). V lost 5 bases and J 4 bases, leaving 15 bases between the germline ends. The CDR3 has 15 residues. CDR3 region: CASSGGAEPYNEQFF. For the CDR3, the DNA is TGTGCCAGTAGTGGAGGAGCGGAGCCTTACAATGAGCAGTTCTTC.

This chain uses TRBV7-2 with TRBJ2-6; TRBD2 is a possible D gene (5 bases). Germline loops: CDR1 SGHTA, CDR2 FQGNSA. V shed 1 base and J shed 0 bases, with 13 bases lying between them. This CDR3 spans 18 amino acids. The CDR3 DNA sequence: TGTGCCAGCAGCTTAGAACCTAGGAGGTTCTCTGGGGCCAACGTCCTGACTTTC. Its protein product is CASSLEPRRFSGANVLTF.

The chain uses TRBV6-2 or TRBV6-3 and TRBJ2-3; D may be TRBD2 (6 bases). This CDR3 spans 11 amino acids. Trimming removed 8 bases at V and 6 bases at J, with 9 bases between. Germline loops: CDR1 MNHEY, CDR2 SVGEGT. This CDR3 is CASSTRDTQYF. The CDR3 nucleotides read TGTGCCAGCTCGACTAGGGATACGCAGTATTTT.

Remarks on this clonotype: The CDR3 does not close with the conserved phenylalanine or tryptophan, likely indicating a read error. This chain uses TRBV7-2 with TRBJ2-1, with a tentative D call TRBD2 (6 bases). CDR1 and CDR2 (germline): SGHTA, FQGNSA. The length of the CDR3 is 14 residues. Here the CDR3 reads CAGTALSSYNGQFV. The CDR3 DNA follows: TGTGCCGGGACTGCGCTGAGCTCCTACAATGGGCAGTTCGTC.

This clonotype was seen a few times. With a much larger clone just one base away, this may be a read error. This chain links TRBV28 with TRBJ2-1; no clear D gene. Deletions cut 7 bases from V and 6 bases from J, with 10 bases between. The CDR3 has 12 amino acids. Germline V lookup: CDR1 MDHEN, CDR2 SYDVKM. CDR3 in DNA: TGTGCCAGCACCTCCCCGCCCAATGAGCAGTTCTTC. This encodes CASTSPPNEQFF.

CDR3 in amino acids: CASSLRRISGNTIYF. Here the CDR3 DNA reads TGTGCCAGCAGTTTACGCCGTATCTCTGGAAACACCATATATTTT. V is TRBV12-3 or TRBV12-4 and J is TRBJ1-3; D unclear. V lost 2 bases and J lost 0, with 8 bases in between. The CDR3 is 15 residues long.

The rearrangement joins TRBV27 to TRBJ2-5; D uncertain. The CDR3 is 17 residues long. V was pared by 5 bases and J by 2 bases, with 21 bases between. Germline V gene lookup returns CDR1 MNHEY and CDR2 SMNVEV (reference sequence). CDR3 coding DNA: TGTGCCAGCAGTCCACGGCCCCTTATGGGCGGACAAGAGACCCAGTACTTC. It encodes CASSPRPLMGGQETQYF.

The gene calls are TRBV4-1 and TRBJ2-2; 13 nucleotides line up with TRBD2. In germline, CDR1 is MGHRA, CDR2 YSYEKL. The CDR3 totals 16 residues. After removal of 4 bases from V and 6 bases from J, the junction contained 5 bases not matched to a gene. As DNA, the CDR3 is TGCGCCAGCAGCCGACTAGCGGGAGGACTGGCCGGGGAGCTGTTTTTT. Residues: CASSRLAGGLAGELFF.

The chain has TRBV6-1 and TRBJ1-5; 8 bases align to TRBD1. The CDR3 is made up of 15 amino acids. Germline V gene lookup returns CDR1 MNHNS and CDR2 SASEGT. Trimming cost V 6 bases and J 1 base; bases outside gene matches: 5. CDR3 in DNA: TGTGCCAGCAGCCGGAGACAGGGGAGCAATCAGCCCCAGCATTTT. As protein: CASSRRQGSNQPQHF.

In its sample, this clonotype was seen many times. The chain carries TRBV30 and TRBJ2-1; D gene unclear. There are 13 residues in the CDR3. The germline V and J ends were trimmed by 0 bases and 5 bases, with 8 bases remaining between them. Per the germline V gene, CDR1 is GTSNPN and CDR2 is SVGIG (reference sequence). CDR3 protein: CAWSVFADNEQFF. In DNA form, the CDR3 reads TGTGCCTGGAGTGTATTTGCGGACAATGAGCAGTTCTTC.

V usage is TRBV2 and J usage is TRBJ2-6, with 7 bases lining up with TRBD1. CDR3 length: 17 amino acids. Germline V gene sequence: CDR1 SNHLY, CDR2 FYNNEI. Trimming took 2 bases from V and 1 from J; bases not matched to a gene: 5. The CDR3 DNA is TGTGCCAGCAGTGAATGGGACAGTAAATCTGGGGCCAACGTCCTGACTTTC. It codes for CASSEWDSKSGANVLTF. Together with reference TRBV2 and TRBJ2-6, the CDR3 gives the full variable domain: EPEVTQTPSHQVTQMGQEVILRCVPISNHLYFYWYRQILGQKVEFLVSFYNNEISEKSEIFDDQFSVERPDGSNFTLKIRSTKLEDSAMYFCASSEWDSKSGANVLTFGAGSRLTVL.

Many counts were recorded for this clonotype. This rearrangement joins TRBV2 to TRBJ1-1; possibly TRBD1 for D (5 bases). Trimming stripped 7 bases from V and 3 bases from J, with 15 bases between. CDR1 is SNHLY and CDR2 is FYNNEI in the germline V gene. This CDR3 has 14 amino acids. CDR3 DNA sequence: TGTGCCAGCATATGGGGCAGAGGGGACACTGAAGCTTTCTTT. Amino acids: CASIWGRGDTEAFF.

In its sample, this clonotype was seen many times. The genes are TRBV7-9 and TRBJ1-1; D not certain. The CDR3 has 14 residues. The V and J ends lost 3 bases and 1 base respectively, with 9 bases between them. CDR1 is SEHNR and CDR2 is FQNEAQ in the germline V gene (reference sequence). This CDR3 is CASSFGDRNTEAFF. CDR3 coding DNA: TGTGCCAGCAGCTTCGGTGATAGGAACACTGAAGCTTTCTTT.

This clonotype appeared many times. This chain joins TRBV12-3 or TRBV12-4 and TRBJ2-5; D gene uncertain. Trimming removed 2 bases from V and 1 base from J, with 8 bases in between. The CDR3 totals 14 residues. CDR3 DNA: TGTGCCAGCAGTTTATCGTACAGCCAAGAGACCCAGTACTTC. It is translated as CASSLSYSQETQYF.

This clonotype was counted at least ten times. The rearrangement links TRBV20-1 to TRBJ2-7, with a tentative D call TRBD2 (6 bases). V lost 6 bases and J 6 bases, leaving 24 bases between the germline ends. The CDR3 consists of 15 residues. Germline V CDR1 and CDR2: DFQATT, SNEGSKA (reference sequence). The DNA of the CDR3 is TGCAGTGCCCCAAGGGGAGGCGGCGGCCCCGTCGAGCAGTACTTC. It is translated as CSAPRGGGGPVEQYF.

This clonotype occurred a few times. The rearrangement joins TRBV20-1 to TRBJ2-7, with D uncertain. V gave up 0 bases and J gave up 0 bases, with 18 bases separating them. Germline values: CDR1 DFQATT, CDR2 SNEGSKA (reference sequence). CDR3 length equals 17 residues. As DNA, the CDR3 is TGCAGTGCTAGAGAAATATTGTCAACCACCCCCTCCTACGAGCAGTACTTC. Translating gives CSAREILSTTPSYEQYF.

This clonotype was counted a few times. Likely a read error: the CDR3 ends without its conserved phenylalanine or tryptophan. The chain carries TRBV12-3 or TRBV12-4 and TRBJ2-7; 7 bases line up with TRBD1. Trimming at V came to 5 bases and at J to 0 bases, leaving 7 bases not matched to a gene. CDR3 size: 15 residues. CDR3 region: CASSNRDSYSYEQYL. CDR3 DNA: TGTGCCAGCAGTAATAGGGACAGCTACTCCTACGAGCAGTACCTC.

The chain uses TRBV20-1 and TRBJ2-1, with 12 positions matching TRBD2. Germline V gene data show CDR1 as DFQATT and CDR2 as SNEGSKA (reference sequence). V lost 6 bases and J lost 0; bases outside the gene matches: 12. This CDR3 region has 18 residues. CDR3 in amino acids: CSAPGTSGCIGSYNEQFF. The CDR3 DNA follows: TGCAGTGCACCCGGGACTAGCGGGTGTATTGGCTCCTACAATGAGCAGTTCTTC.